These 6 T cell receptor beta chains originate from one sample sequenced in a study of blood T cell repertoires in COVID-19 (dated by TCRdb to between 2020 and 2021). To prepare the library, the immunoSEQ multiplex PCR assay was applied. In TCRdb, the immuneACCESS table is reduced to in-frame sequences with V and J assigned. These tables do not hold every clone; where another copy was compared, an unresolved V gene accounts for under half, and the others remain unexplained. Here the sample has 95,000 to 150,000 clones; approximately 81% occur a single time. The ten largest clones take up roughly 3.9% of the sample. The sequenced sample was peripheral blood. Receptors originate from a man in his 60s with acute or convalescent COVID-19.

The V call is TRBV28, the J call TRBJ1-2; 9 positions match TRBD1. Germline V gene sequence: CDR1 MDHEN, CDR2 SYDVKM. The CDR3 consists of 17 residues. The V gene end was trimmed by 4 bases and the J gene end by 8 bases; junction bases not matched to a gene: 17. CDR3 in DNA: TGTGCCAGCAGTTCGACCGCCGGGACAGGGCCCCAAGGGGGCTACACCTTC. Amino acid sequence: CASSSTAGTGPQGGYTF.

The rearrangement links TRBV27 to TRBJ2-7; no firm D call. Germline CDR1 reads MNHEY; CDR2 reads SMNVEV (reference sequence). Trimming took off 4 bases at V and 2 bases at J, with 12 bases between the two ends. The CDR3 length is 14 residues. CDR3 coding DNA: TGTGCCAGCAGTTCGGCAACCAGGACCTACGAGCAGTACTTC. Residues: CASSSATRTYEQYF.

The chain carries TRBV5-6 and TRBJ2-1; possible D gene TRBD1, 5 bases. The germline gives CDR1 SGHDT, CDR2 YYEEEE. V was cut by 2 bases and J by 8 bases, with 11 bases left in between. CDR3 length equals 13 residues. The CDR3 spells CASSFQGRDEQFF. The CDR3 DNA reads TGTGCCAGCAGCTTCCAGGGTAGGGATGAGCAGTTCTTC. Combining the CDR3 with reference TRBV5-6 and TRBJ2-1 gives the whole variable domain DAGVTQSPTHLIKTRGQQVTLRCSPKSGHDTVSWYQQALGQGPQFIFQYYEEEERQRGNFPDRFSGHQFPNYSSELNVNALLLGDSALYLCASSFQGRDEQFFGPGTRLTVL.

The rearrangement links TRBV19 to TRBJ2-1; a possible D gene is TRBD2 (5 bases). CDR3 length equals 12 residues. Germline lookup yields CDR1 LNHDA and CDR2 SQIVND (reference sequence). Trimming removed 3 bases from V and 15 bases from J, with 15 bases in between. CDR3 protein: CASSMGVGVLFF. CDR3 nucleotides: TGTGCCAGTAGTATGGGTGTGGGAGTTCTGTTCTTC.

The chain employs TRBV4-2 and TRBJ1-4; D is unresolved. The ends were cut back, 4 bases at V and 8 bases at J, with 20 bases in the middle. CDR1 is LGHNA and CDR2 is YNFKEQ in the germline V gene. The CDR3 loop spans 16 amino acids. CDR3 loop: CASSPEGVPGSEKLFF. As DNA, the CDR3 is TGTGCCAGCAGCCCAGAGGGAGTTCCTGGAAGCGAAAAACTGTTTTTT.

The chain combines TRBV11-3 with TRBJ2-7; D possibly corresponds to TRBD2 (6 bases). The germline V gene encodes CDR1 SGHNT and CDR2 YENEEA. V was trimmed by 6 bases and J by 6 bases, leaving 21 bases between them. The CDR3 consists of 15 residues. Here the CDR3 DNA reads TGTGCCAGCAGAAAAGGAGGGGCGGAAGGGACCGAGCAGTACTTC. Its protein product is CASRKGGAEGTEQYF.